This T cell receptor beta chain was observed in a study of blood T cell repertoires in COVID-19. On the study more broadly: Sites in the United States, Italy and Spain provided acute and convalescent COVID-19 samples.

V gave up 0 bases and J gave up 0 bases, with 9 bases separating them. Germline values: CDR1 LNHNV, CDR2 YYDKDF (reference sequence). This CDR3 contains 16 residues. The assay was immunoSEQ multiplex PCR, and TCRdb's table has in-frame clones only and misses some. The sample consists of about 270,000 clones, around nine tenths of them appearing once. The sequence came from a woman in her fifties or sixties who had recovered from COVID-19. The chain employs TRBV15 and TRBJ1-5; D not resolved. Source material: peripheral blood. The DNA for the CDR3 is TGTGCCACCAGCAGAGATGGCGGCAGTAGCAATCAGCCCCAGCATTTT. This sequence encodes CATSRDGGSSNQPQHF. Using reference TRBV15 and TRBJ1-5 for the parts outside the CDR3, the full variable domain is DAMVIQNPRYQVTQFGKPVTLSCSQTLNHNVMYWYQQKSSQAPKLLFHYYDKDFNNEADTPDNFQSRRPNTSFCFLDIRSPGLGDTAMYLCATSRDGGSSNQPQHFGDGTRLSIL.